Following are 18 T cell receptor beta chains from one sample sequenced in a study of tumor-infiltrating lymphocytes in primary liver carcinoma. For blood RNA, unsorted whole blood served as the source, and germline DNA was extracted too. TCR beta cDNA was reverse-transcribed from approximately 0.45 ug of total RNA. The reaction used a constant-region primer and ProtoScript II reverse transcriptase. Three nested multiplex PCR rounds, a slightly modified ARM-PCR method, built the TCR beta libraries. Running ten to eleven cycles apiece, the first two PCR rounds relied on TRBV1-TRBV30 forward primers together with a C-beta reverse primer. TCRdb itself ran the multiplex PCR reads through MiXCR, one entry per CDR3 protein. The sample records hundreds of thousands of distinct CDR3 sequences, over 55% being singletons. The sample was peripheral blood. The receptors were gathered from a man aged 35 to 55 with primary liver carcinoma and hepatitis B virus infection.

This clonotype was seen more than once but under ten times. One end of the junction does not line up with germline, which may come from a read error. The CDR3 loop reads CVSSYDRGGPEQYF. CDR3 coding DNA: TGTGTCAGCAGTTACGACAGGGGGGGCCCCGAGCAGTACTTC. The rearrangement uses TRBV6-1 and TRBJ2-7; 9 positions match TRBD1. Germline V CDR1 and CDR2: MNHNS, SASEGT. The CDR3 runs 14 residues.

This clonotype was counted a few times. A read error may account for a junction end that differs from germline. Here the CDR3 reads CASARTSGLRTGELFF. The CDR3 bases are TGTGCCAGCGCCCGGACTAGCGGACTCAGGACCGGGGAGCTGTTTTTT. V and J are TRBV10-1 and TRBJ2-2; TRBD2 matches 10 bases. Germline values: CDR1 WNHNN, CDR2 SYGVQD (reference sequence). There are 16 residues in the CDR3.

The V call is TRBV4-1, the J call TRBJ1-5; no clear D. The CDR3 is made up of 15 amino acids. Germline V gene data show CDR1 as MGHRA and CDR2 as YSYEKL. The germline V and J ends were trimmed by 1 base and 0 bases, with 7 bases remaining between them. Written as DNA, the CDR3 is TGCGCCAGCAGCCAAGTGGCAGTTAGCAATCAGCCCCAGCATTTT. This encodes CASSQVAVSNQPQHF.

This clonotype showed up many times. The CDR3 loop reads CASSQDRALLMNTEAFF. The CDR3 region has the DNA TGCGCCAGCAGCCAAGACAGGGCGTTACTCATGAACACTGAAGCTTTCTTT. J is TRBJ1-1 and V is TRBV4-3; possibly TRBD1 for D (5 bases). The germline V and J ends were trimmed by 0 bases and 0 bases, with 14 bases remaining between them. Germline V gene lookup returns CDR1 LGHNA and CDR2 YSLEER. The CDR3 loop spans 17 amino acids.

The chain employs TRBV10-3 and TRBJ2-5, with TRBD1 matching 8 bases. Germline CDR1 is ENHRY and CDR2 is SYGVKD. CDR3 length equals 15 residues. With 5 bases clipped from V and 1 base from J, the junction kept 6 bases outside the gene matches. The DNA of the CDR3 is TGTGCCATCAGTACCGTTACAGGGGGCCAAGAGACCCAGTACTTC. Translated, it gives CAISTVTGGQETQYF.

This clonotype showed up just once. This sequence may be a read error, since a much larger clone differs from it by one base. The chain combines TRBV6-1 with TRBJ1-1; D perhaps matches TRBD1 (6 bases). Trimming took off 10 bases at V and 0 bases at J, with 12 bases between the two ends. CDR1 is MNHNS and CDR2 is SASEGT in the germline V gene. The CDR3 is made up of 13 amino acids. This CDR3 reads CAISGQMNTEAFF. CDR3 nucleotides: TGTGCCATCAGCGGACAGATGAACACTGAAGCTTTCTTT.

A remark on this clonotype: One junction end does not reproduce the germline sequence, and a read error may be involved. The CDR3, as DNA: TGTGTCTGGAGGGACAGGGGCTACGAGCAGTACTTC. Its translation is CVWRDRGYEQYF. The chain links TRBV30 to TRBJ2-7; 10 bases align to TRBD1. The CDR3 is made up of 12 amino acids. In germline, CDR1 is GTSNPN, CDR2 SVGIG (reference sequence).

This clonotype has ten or more counts. The chain has TRBV4-2 and TRBJ1-6; 7 positions match TRBD1. Germline V CDR1 and CDR2: LGHNA, YNFKEQ. Losses at the gene ends were 1 base for V and 9 bases for J; bases not matched to a gene: 6. The CDR3 spans 15 residues. CDR3 sequence reads: CASSQASQGTSPLHF. In DNA form, the CDR3 reads TGTGCCAGCAGCCAAGCCTCACAGGGGACTTCACCCCTCCACTTT.

As concerns this clonotype: Possible read error: a much larger clone is one base away. The chain couples TRBV6-1 to TRBJ1-5; D unclear. This CDR3 has 13 residues. Germline lookup yields CDR1 MNHNS and CDR2 SASEGT. The CDR3 loop is CGSSDWRDQPQHF. The CDR3 bases are TGTGGCAGCAGTGACTGGAGGGATCAGCCCCAGCATTTT.

This clonotype was found once. The V and J genes are TRBV29-1 and TRBJ1-1; 7 nucleotides match TRBD1. Trimming cost V 4 bases and J 7 bases; bases outside gene matches: 12. This CDR3 region has 14 residues. The V gene's germline CDR1 is SQVTM and CDR2 ANQGSEA. In DNA form, the CDR3 reads TGCAGCGTTGGGGTCGGAGGGGGCATGATTGAAGCTTTCTTT. This translates into CSVGVGGGMIEAFF. The whole variable domain, filled in from reference TRBV29-1 and TRBJ1-1, reads SAVISQKPSRDICQRGTSLTIQCQVDSQVTMMFWYRQQPGQSLTLIATANQGSEATYESGFVIDKFPISRPNLTFSTLTVSNMSPEDSSIYLCSVGVGGGMIEAFFGQGTRLTVV.

As DNA, the CDR3 is TGTGCCAGCGGCCTAGCGGGGGGACTAAATCAGCCCCAGCATTTT. It encodes CASGLAGGLNQPQHF. J is TRBJ1-5 and V is TRBV11-2, with a tentative D call TRBD1 (5 bases). The germline CDR1 and CDR2 sequences are SGHAT and FQNNGV. This CDR3 spans 15 amino acids. Deletions cut 8 bases from V and 4 bases from J, with 18 bases between.

Note on this clonotype: Given a much more abundant clone one base away, this may be a read error. The chain has TRBV12-3 or TRBV12-4 and TRBJ2-3, with D possibly matching TRBD2 (6 bases). The CDR3 extends over 19 amino acids. The V and J ends lost 5 bases and 2 bases respectively, with 26 bases between them. The CDR3 DNA follows: TGTGCCAGCAGTCCGACCCTCGCATCGACTAGGTCTACCACAGATACGCAGTATTTT. Protein sequence: CASSPTLASTRSTTDTQYF.

The chain is built from TRBV29-1 and TRBJ2-1; 10 bases map to TRBD2. The germline V gene has CDR1 SQVTM and CDR2 ANQGSEA. This CDR3 has 17 amino acids. Unmatched junction bases numbered 16, after V lost 4 bases and J lost 7 bases. The CDR3 DNA sequence: TGCAGCGTTGGAGATACGGAGGGGCTAGCGGGAGCTAATGAGCAGTTCTTC. Encoded protein: CSVGDTEGLAGANEQFF.

The chain recombines TRBV9 with TRBJ2-1, with a weak D call TRBD1 (5 bases). The V gene lost 7 bases and the J gene lost 7 bases, with 18 bases spanning the gap. Germline values: CDR1 SGDLS, CDR2 YYNGEE. The CDR3 is 14 amino acids. The CDR3 protein is CASVAVPGPNEQFF. The CDR3 DNA is TGTGCCAGCGTTGCGGTCCCAGGGCCTAATGAGCAGTTCTTC.

This clonotype was found many times. This chain connects TRBV4-3 to TRBJ2-7; 9 bases are a match to TRBD1. J lost 1 base, V lost 5 bases, and 3 bases had no gene match. The germline gives CDR1 LGHNA, CDR2 YSLEER. CDR3 size: 14 residues. CDR3: CASSNGQGSYEQYF. CDR3 nucleotides: TGCGCCAGCAGCAATGGACAGGGGTCCTACGAGCAGTACTTC.

Concerning this clonotype itself: The junction differs from germline at one of its ends, possibly a read error. CDR3 amino acids: CAISDGPDRGNEQSF. CDR3 bases: TGTGCCATCAGTGATGGACCAGACCGTGGCAATGAGCAGTCCTTC. The chain links TRBV10-3 to TRBJ2-1; D gene uncertain. The CDR3 extends over 15 amino acids. Germline V gene data show CDR1 as ENHRY and CDR2 as SYGVKD.

Concerning this clonotype itself: This may be a read error, as it is one base from a much larger clone. This chain links TRBV11-2 with TRBJ2-2; D not certain. This CDR3 comprises 14 residues. The V gene lost 1 base and the J gene lost 4 bases, with 7 bases spanning the gap. CDR1 is SGHAT, CDR2 FQNNGV, per germline. The CDR3 loop is CASSLVGPTGELFF. The CDR3 region has the DNA TGTGCCAGCAGCTTAGTTGGACCCACCGGGGAGCTGTTTTTT.

As regards this clonotype: This likely traces to a read error, being one base from a far larger clone. The chain has TRBV29-1 and TRBJ2-7; D call uncertain. The CDR3 loop spans 12 amino acids. CDR1 is SQVTM and CDR2 is ANQGSEA in the germline V gene. V was clipped by 4 bases and J by 5 bases, with 12 bases between them. The DNA of the CDR3 is TGCAGCGTTGGTGTGGGCCCCCACGAGCAGTACTTC. Its translation is CSVGVGPHEQYF.